Below are 7 T cell receptor beta chains sequenced from a single sample in a study of blood T cell repertoires in COVID-19. The repertoire was sequenced with immunoSEQ multiplex PCR; TCRdb's copy has only in-frame clones and lacks some. Here the sample spans approximately 100,000 clones, 80% to 90% being singletons. The sequenced sample consisted of peripheral blood. The receptor source for this set is an elderly woman with active or convalescent COVID-19.

The chain links TRBV7-9 to TRBJ2-7, with 9 bases fitting TRBD2. The CDR3 is 17 amino acids. The germline V gene encodes CDR1 SEHNR and CDR2 FQNEAQ (reference sequence). The V and J ends lost 0 bases and 1 base, in that order; junction bases with no gene match: 7. Here the CDR3 reads CASSLALRLAGSYEQYF. Written as DNA, the CDR3 is TGTGCCAGCAGCTTAGCCCTCCGGCTAGCGGGGTCCTACGAGCAGTACTTC.

CDR3 DNA sequence: TGTGCCAGCAGTTTAGTCGGGTTCGAGCAGTACTTC. Its protein is CASSLVGFEQYF. The genes are TRBV12-3 or TRBV12-4 and TRBJ2-7; D remains ambiguous. There are 12 residues in the CDR3. The V gene lost 1 base and the J gene lost 6 bases, with 7 bases spanning the gap.

The chain links TRBV6-5 to TRBJ2-7; 11 nucleotides match TRBD2. This CDR3 has 16 amino acids. The germline V gene has CDR1 MNHEY and CDR2 SVGAGI. V was clipped by 0 bases and J by 2 bases; unmatched bases: 3. The CDR3 nucleotides are TGTGCCAGCAGTTACTCTTCACTAGCGGGAGCCTACGAGCAGTACTTC. Translating gives CASSYSSLAGAYEQYF.

This sequence joins TRBV5-4 and TRBJ2-7; D not certain. CDR1 is SGHNT, CDR2 YYREEE, per germline (reference sequence). The CDR3 sequence is 13 residues long. Between the trimmed V and J ends, which lost 3 bases and 2 bases, there was a span of 9 bases. The CDR3 spells CASSSARAYEQYF. In DNA, the CDR3 is TGTGCCAGCAGCTCGGCCCGGGCCTACGAGCAGTACTTC.

This chain joins TRBV9 and TRBJ1-1, with D unclear. CDR3 length equals 14 residues. From germline, CDR1 is SGDLS and CDR2 YYNGEE. V lost 3 bases to trimming and J lost 4 bases, with 13 bases between them. This CDR3 is CASSALGEGTEAFF. The CDR3 DNA reads as TGTGCCAGCAGCGCGCTCGGGGAAGGCACTGAAGCTTTCTTT.

Only one count was recorded for this clone. The chain uses TRBV27 and TRBJ1-1; tentatively, D is TRBD1 (6 bases). This CDR3 is 13 amino acids long. Germline CDR1 is MNHEY and CDR2 is SMNVEV (reference sequence). V gave up 7 bases and J gave up 1 base, with 10 bases separating them. The CDR3 region has the DNA TGTGCCAGCACCTCGGACAGGAACACTGAAGCTTTCTTT. Protein product: CASTSDRNTEAFF.

In its sample, this clone was seen a few times. This sequence joins TRBV10-3 and TRBJ1-2, with a tentative D call TRBD1 (6 bases). Per the germline V gene, CDR1 is ENHRY and CDR2 is SYGVKD. V was cut by 0 bases and J by 1 base, with 12 bases left in between. The CDR3 totals 16 residues. Here the CDR3 DNA reads TGTGCCATCAGTGAGTCAGGGGGGGACATTAACTATGGCTACACCTTC. As protein: CAISESGGDINYGYTF.